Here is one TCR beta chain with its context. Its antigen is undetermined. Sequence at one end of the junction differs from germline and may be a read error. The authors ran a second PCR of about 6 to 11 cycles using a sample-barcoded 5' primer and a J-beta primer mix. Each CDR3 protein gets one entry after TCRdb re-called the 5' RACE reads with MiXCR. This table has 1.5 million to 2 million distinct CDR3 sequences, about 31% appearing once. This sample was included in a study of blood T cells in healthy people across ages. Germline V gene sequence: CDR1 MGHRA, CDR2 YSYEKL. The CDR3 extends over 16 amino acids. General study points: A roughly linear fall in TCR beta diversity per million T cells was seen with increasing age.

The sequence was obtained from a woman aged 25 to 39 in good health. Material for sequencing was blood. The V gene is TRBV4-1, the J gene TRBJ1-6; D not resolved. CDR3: CASSQEGPGGMEPLHF. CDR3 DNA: TGCGCCAGTAGCCAAGAAGGACCCGGAGGAATGGAGCCCCTCCACTTT.